Sequencing of this TCR beta chain was carried out in a study of T-cell memory formation after mild COVID-19. Study context: Largely donor-specific sequence clusters came from a couple of donors. General study points: Of the contracting clones, CD4+ ones lay mainly in CM and EM, and CD8+ ones in EMRA. There was a balanced CD4/CD8 profile in clones contracting day 15 to 85, and later expanders leaned CD4+.

There are many counts of this clonotype. Its matching antigen is unknown. Trimming took 4 bases from V and 0 from J, leaving 10 bases between them. The CDR3 is made up of 15 amino acids. Germline assignment: CDR1 SGHTA and CDR2 FQGNSA. Constant-segment primers served in 5'RACE that generated TCR alpha and TCR beta cDNA libraries bearing sample barcodes and UMIs. MiXCR, applied by TCRdb to the 5' RACE reads, yields one record per CDR3 protein. The sample comprises 400,000 to 500,000 distinct CDR3 sequences, roughly 20% of which are singletons, and approximately 8.4% rests with the top ten. Sequencing input: PBMCs or a T cell subset sorted from them (not recorded which). V is TRBV7-2 and J is TRBJ2-1; D possibly uses TRBD1 or TRBD2 (5 bases each). The sequence was collected from an adult woman who had mild COVID-19 (a few samples of this study predate the infection). Cell type and time point are not known. The CDR3 loop is CASSSGRTSYNEQFF. CDR3 sequence (DNA): TGTGCCAGCAGCTCGGGACGGACCTCCTACAATGAGCAGTTCTTC. Drawing the rest from reference TRBV7-2 and TRBJ2-1, the complete variable domain is GAGVSQSPSNKVTEKGKDVELRCDPISGHTALYWYRQSLGQGLEFLIYFQGNSAPDKSGLPSDRFSAERTGGSVSTLTIQRTQQEDSAVYLCASSSGRTSYNEQFFGPGTRLTVL.